This T cell receptor beta chain appears in the sequencing data of a study of graft-versus-host responses after intestinal transplantation. As for the study in general: Anti-thymocyte globulin induction, then tacrolimus and steroids for about 3 years, went to all recipients. Study-wide findings and caveats: Individuals who had graft-donor T cell macrochimerism had allografts that showed high graft-versus-host to host-versus-graft clonal ratios.

To note about this clone: The antigen remains undetermined.

Germline V gives CDR1 SNHLY, CDR2 FYNNEI. This CDR3 spans 15 amino acids. Trimming cost V 4 bases and J 7 bases, with 14 bases left between them. Clones were sequenced by immunoSEQ multiplex PCR, and TCRdb holds only the in-frame ones, with some missing. Among 90,000 to 120,000 clones listed, over 80% were seen once. Sequencing used unstimulated CD4+ T cells sorted from spleen or lymph node cells, obtained before transplant. This sequence was found in a human donor who was the organ donor for an intestinal transplant. The chain has TRBV2 and TRBJ1-6; D perhaps matches TRBD1 (5 bases). CDR3 nucleotide sequence: TGTGCCAGCAGTGCAGGGAATAGGAGGAATTCACCCCTCCACTTT. Residues: CASSAGNRRNSPLHF.